This T cell receptor beta chain was retrieved from a study of early T cells in non-severe SARS-CoV-2 infection. TCRdb re-analysed the 5' RACE reads in MiXCR, keeping a single row per CDR3 protein. The table lists around 50,000 distinct CDR3 sequences, 10% to 15% of them singletons. The CDR3 consists of 15 residues. The V gene end was trimmed by 5 bases and the J gene end by 6 bases; junction bases not matched to a gene: 11. This clonotype has a count of ten or more. Sequencing input: whole blood. J is TRBJ2-7 and V is TRBV12-3 or TRBV12-4; 9 bases are shared with TRBD1. The receptor comes from an adult who was a healthcare worker with PCR-confirmed SARS-CoV-2 infection or an uninfected control (not recorded which). This CDR3 reads CASSHGGTGSREQYF. The CDR3 coding sequence is TGTGCCAGCAGTCATGGGGGGACAGGGTCTCGCGAGCAGTACTTC.